This T cell receptor (beta chain) was observed in a study of blood T cell repertoires in COVID-19. The assay was immunoSEQ multiplex PCR, and TCRdb's table has in-frame clones only and misses some. The table includes tens of thousands of clones, approximately 90% detected once. Sequenced: peripheral blood. The clonotype was recovered from a man between 40 and 49 years old with COVID-19, enrolled during active disease.

The DNA of the CDR3 is TGTGCCAGCAGCCCGGGACTAGCGTCGAACACCGGGGAGCTGTTTTTT. Its translation is CASSPGLASNTGELFF. The gene calls are TRBV5-4 and TRBJ2-2, with 10 bases lining up with TRBD2. Germline CDR1 SGHNT, CDR2 YYREEE (reference sequence). The CDR3 length is 16 residues. The V gene end was trimmed by 4 bases and the J gene end by 0 bases; junction bases not matched to a gene: 3. Supplemented by reference TRBV5-4 and TRBJ2-2, the full variable domain reads ETGVTQSPTHLIKTRGQQVTLRCSSQSGHNTVSWYQQALGQGPQFIFQYYREEENGRGNFPPRFSGLQFPNYSSELNVNALELDDSALYLCASSPGLASNTGELFFGEGSRLTVL.